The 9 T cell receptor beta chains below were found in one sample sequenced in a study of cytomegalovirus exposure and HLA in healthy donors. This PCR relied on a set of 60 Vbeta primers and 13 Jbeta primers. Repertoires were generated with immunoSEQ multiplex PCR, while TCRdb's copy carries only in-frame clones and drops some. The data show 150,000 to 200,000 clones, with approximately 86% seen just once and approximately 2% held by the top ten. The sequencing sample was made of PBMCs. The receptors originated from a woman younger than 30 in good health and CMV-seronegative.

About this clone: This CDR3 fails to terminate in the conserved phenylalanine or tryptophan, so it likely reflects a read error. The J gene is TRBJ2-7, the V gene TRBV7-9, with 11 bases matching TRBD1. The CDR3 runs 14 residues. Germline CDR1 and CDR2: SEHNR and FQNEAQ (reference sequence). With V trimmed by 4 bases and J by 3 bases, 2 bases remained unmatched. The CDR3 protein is CASSWGQGGYEQYL. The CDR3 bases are TGTGCCAGCAGCTGGGGACAGGGGGGCTACGAGCAGTACCTC.

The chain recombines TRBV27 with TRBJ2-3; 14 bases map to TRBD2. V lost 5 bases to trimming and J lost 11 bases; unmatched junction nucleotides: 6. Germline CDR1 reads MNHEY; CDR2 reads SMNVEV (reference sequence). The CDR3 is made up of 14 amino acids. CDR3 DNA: TGTGCCAGCAGTCCCACGACTAGCGGGAGGGGGCAGTATTTT. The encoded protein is CASSPTTSGRGQYF.

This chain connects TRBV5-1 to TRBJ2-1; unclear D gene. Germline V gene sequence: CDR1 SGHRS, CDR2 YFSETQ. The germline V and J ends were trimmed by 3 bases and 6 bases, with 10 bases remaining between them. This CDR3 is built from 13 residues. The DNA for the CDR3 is TGCGCCAGCAGCTCGTACAGTCTCAATGAGCAGTTCTTC. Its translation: CASSSYSLNEQFF.

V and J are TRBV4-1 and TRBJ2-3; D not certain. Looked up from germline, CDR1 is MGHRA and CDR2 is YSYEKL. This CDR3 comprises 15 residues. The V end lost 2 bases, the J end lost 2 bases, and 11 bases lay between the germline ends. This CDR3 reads CASSQTAILTDTQYF. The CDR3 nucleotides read TGCGCCAGCAGCCAAACAGCCATCCTCACAGATACGCAGTATTTT.

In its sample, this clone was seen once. The CDR3 DNA reads as TGTGCCAGCAGTTGGGCTAGCGGGAGTGGAGAGACCCAGTACTTC. This sequence encodes CASSWASGSGETQYF. This chain connects TRBV27 to TRBJ2-5; 10 nucleotides align to TRBD2. Germline V gene sequence: CDR1 MNHEY, CDR2 SMNVEV (reference sequence). V lost 4 bases and J lost 4; bases outside the gene matches: 6. This CDR3 spans 15 amino acids.

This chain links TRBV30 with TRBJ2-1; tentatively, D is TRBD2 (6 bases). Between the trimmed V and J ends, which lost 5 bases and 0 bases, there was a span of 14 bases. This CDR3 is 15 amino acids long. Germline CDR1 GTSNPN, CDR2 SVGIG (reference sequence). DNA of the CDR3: TGTGCCTGGGCCCGGGACTTTTACTCCTACAATGAGCAGTTCTTC. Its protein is CAWARDFYSYNEQFF.

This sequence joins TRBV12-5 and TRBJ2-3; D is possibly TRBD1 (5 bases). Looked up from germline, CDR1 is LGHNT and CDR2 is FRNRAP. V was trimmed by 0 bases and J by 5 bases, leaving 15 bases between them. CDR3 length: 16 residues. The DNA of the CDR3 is TGTGCTAGTGGTTTGGTACTTACCCAGGGAAGAGATACGCAGTATTTT. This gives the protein CASGLVLTQGRDTQYF.

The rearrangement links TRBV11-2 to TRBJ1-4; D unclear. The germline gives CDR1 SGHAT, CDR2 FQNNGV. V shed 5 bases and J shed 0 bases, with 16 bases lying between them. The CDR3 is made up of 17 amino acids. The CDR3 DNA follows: TGTGCCAGCAGCACGCGGACTTGCTCTGCAACTAATGAAAAACTGTTTTTT. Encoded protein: CASSTRTCSATNEKLFF.

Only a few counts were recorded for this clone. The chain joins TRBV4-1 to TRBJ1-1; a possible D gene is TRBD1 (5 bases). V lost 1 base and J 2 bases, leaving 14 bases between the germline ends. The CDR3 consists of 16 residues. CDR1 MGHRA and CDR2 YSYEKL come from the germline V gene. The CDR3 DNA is TGCGCCAGCAGCCAAGTGGGGAAAGGGGTAAACACTGAAGCTTTCTTT. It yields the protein CASSQVGKGVNTEAFF.